This TCR beta chain is drawn from a study of beta chain features in type 1 diabetes. The CDR3 spans 14 residues. Germline V gene data show CDR1 as SEHNR and CDR2 as FQNEAQ (reference sequence). The trim removed 5 bases at V and 4 bases at J, leaving 5 bases unmatched. Expressed TCRB transcripts were sequenced, since all the RNA that had been isolated was reverse transcribed. TCRdb keeps only in-frame clones here, not all; method: immunoSEQ multiplex PCR. This sample has 330,000 or so clones, with about 20% found just once. This chain connects TRBV7-9 to TRBJ1-2, with 9 bases fitting TRBD1. This clonotype was obtained from a woman under 30 in good health. The sequenced sample was naive CD4+ T cells from blood. DNA of the CDR3: TGTGCCAGCAGCCTAGAGACAGGGGGCTATGGCTACACCTTC. Amino acid sequence: CASSLETGGYGYTF. Variable domain in full (rest from reference TRBV7-9 and TRBJ1-2): DTGVSQNPRHKITKRGQNVTFRCDPISEHNRLYWYRQTLGQGPEFLTYFQNEAQLEKSRLLSDRFSAERPKGSFSTLEIQRTEQGDSAMYLCASSLETGGYGYTFGSGTRLTVV.